This T cell receptor beta chain was sequenced in a study of blood T cell repertoires in COVID-19. As for the study in general: COVID-19 samples from acute and convalescent phases originated in the United States, Italy and Spain. PBMCs, B-cell-depleted T cells, or T cells provided the cDNA or gDNA that made up the material.

The CDR3 covers 12 residues. V lost 2 bases and J lost 10; bases outside the gene matches: 2. The germline V gene encodes CDR1 SGDLS and CDR2 YYNGEE. Original data processing: Nucleated cell counts were estimated from reference gene primer amplification. This table comes from immunoSEQ multiplex PCR, and its TCRdb copy is limited to in-frame clones, with some not included. The V and J calls and clone size are taken from that table; D and trimming were inferred from the DNA. This table has about 120,000 clones, 75% to 90% appearing once. The chain uses TRBV9 and TRBJ1-1, with 10 nucleotides matching TRBD1. What was sequenced was peripheral blood. The receptor's source is a human donor in a cohort sampled during active COVID-19. The CDR3 is CASSVGTGAAFF. DNA for the CDR3: TGTGCCAGCAGCGTGGGGACAGGGGCAGCTTTCTTT.